Presented here are 29 T cell receptor beta chains from one specimen sequenced in a study of CD8 T cells in ankylosing spondylitis. TCRdb processed the 5' RACE reads anew with MiXCR; each CDR3 protein has one entry. The sample records under 55,000 distinct CDR3 sequences, 7.4% being singletons. Sequencing was carried out using blood, either unsorted or a sorted T cell fraction (not recorded which). All receptors derive from a female donor with ankylosing spondylitis or in good health (not recorded which).

This clonotype was counted ten times or more. The rearrangement joins TRBV5-1 to TRBJ1-1; 7 nucleotides line up with TRBD1. CDR3 length: 14 residues. V gave up 5 bases and J gave up 0 bases; unmatched junction bases: 4. Germline V lookup: CDR1 SGHRS, CDR2 YFSETQ. Here the CDR3 reads CASRTGNMNTEAFF. The CDR3 DNA is TGCGCCAGCAGGACAGGGAACATGAACACTGAAGCTTTCTTT.

Many counts were recorded for this clonotype. The chain's CDR3 is CASNEGASNEKLFF. The CDR3 DNA is TGCGCCAGTAACGAGGGGGCAAGTAATGAAAAACTGTTTTTT. V usage is TRBV5-1 and J usage is TRBJ1-4; 7 bases line up with TRBD1. CDR3 size: 14 residues. Germline V lookup: CDR1 SGHRS, CDR2 YFSETQ. Unmatched junction bases numbered 8, after V lost 8 bases and J lost 4 bases.

This clonotype has ten or more counts. J is TRBJ1-1 and V is TRBV28; TRBD1 is a possible D gene (6 bases). The CDR3 runs to 15 residues. V lost 6 bases and J lost 0, with 14 bases in between. CDR1 and CDR2 (germline): MDHEN, SYDVKM. CDR3 in DNA: TGTGCCAGCAGGGTTCCAGGGGCTTTGAACACTGAAGCTTTCTTT. Its protein product is CASRVPGALNTEAFF.

V is TRBV3-1 and J is TRBJ2-5; the match to TRBD2 covers 8 bases. CDR1 is LGHDT and CDR2 is YNNKEL in the germline V gene (reference sequence). Trimming cost V 5 bases and J 5 bases; bases outside gene matches: 10. This CDR3 contains 15 residues. The DNA for the CDR3 is TGTGCCAGCAGCTTTGCGGGGGGCCGACTGGAGACCCAGTACTTC. Its protein product is CASSFAGGRLETQYF.

This clonotype was recorded many times. V usage is TRBV5-1 and J usage is TRBJ2-3; 8 nucleotides match TRBD1. Germline lookup yields CDR1 SGHRS and CDR2 YFSETQ. Trimming removed 1 base from V and 3 bases from J; junction bases left unmatched: 4. This CDR3 region has 15 residues. CDR3 sequence reads: CASSLTGGWTDTQYF. CDR3 sequence (DNA): TGCGCCAGCAGCTTGACAGGGGGGTGGACAGATACGCAGTATTTT. Variable domain in full (rest from reference TRBV5-1 and TRBJ2-3): KAGVTQTPRYLIKTRGQQVTLSCSPISGHRSVSWYQQTPGQGLQFLFEYFSETQRNKGNFPGRFSGRQFSNSRSEMNVSTLELGDSALYLCASSLTGGWTDTQYFGPGTRLTVL.

This clonotype has ten or more counts. A much larger clone is a single base away; this may be a read error. The chain links TRBV20-1 to TRBJ2-1; 12 nucleotides line up with TRBD2. The CDR3 is 16 residues long. CDR1 and CDR2 (germline): DFQATT, SNEGSKA (reference sequence). CDR3 protein: CCARDQLAGGQNEQFF. CDR3 coding DNA: TGCTGTGCTAGAGATCAGCTAGCGGGGGGGCAAAATGAGCAGTTCTTC.

This clonotype was recorded many times. The chain has TRBV7-8 and TRBJ1-1; D might be TRBD1 (6 bases). The V and J ends lost 5 bases and 1 base respectively, with 14 bases between them. This CDR3 has 15 residues. Germline CDR1 SGHVS, CDR2 FQNEAQ. The CDR3 nucleotides read TGTGCCAGCAGCCCGTGGGGGCGGGAGAACACTGAAGCTTTCTTT. Its protein is CASSPWGRENTEAFF.

This clonotype showed up many times. For the CDR3, the DNA is TGCAGTGCTAGAGTAGCGCTCGGATACGAGCAGTACTTC. The encoded protein is CSARVALGYEQYF. The rearrangement joins TRBV20-1 to TRBJ2-7, with D maybe TRBD2 (5 bases). Trimming pared 1 base from V and 4 bases from J, leaving 11 bases between. Germline CDR1 reads DFQATT; CDR2 reads SNEGSKA (reference sequence). The length of the CDR3 is 13 residues.

This clonotype was counted at least ten times. The J gene is TRBJ2-5, the V gene TRBV12-3 or TRBV12-4, with unresolved D. Trimming took off 2 bases at V and 1 base at J, with 8 bases between the two ends. The CDR3 extends over 14 amino acids. The CDR3 is CASSLIGSQETQYF. The DNA for the CDR3 is TGTGCCAGCAGTTTAATAGGTTCCCAAGAGACCCAGTACTTC.

V is TRBV27 and J is TRBJ1-5; tentatively, D is TRBD1 (5 bases). Between the trimmed V and J ends, which lost 8 bases and 2 bases, there was a span of 10 bases. CDR1 MNHEY and CDR2 SMNVEV come from the germline V gene (reference sequence). The CDR3 contains 13 residues. The CDR3 is CASRVGGNQPQHF. CDR3 nucleotide sequence: TGTGCCAGCCGCGTAGGGGGCAATCAGCCCCAGCATTTT.

This clonotype was counted ten times or more. The V and J genes are TRBV10-3 and TRBJ2-7; 8 bases are a match to TRBD1. J was trimmed by 6 bases and V by 4 bases; bases with no gene match: 5. Germline V lookup: CDR1 ENHRY, CDR2 SYGVKD. CDR3 size: 13 residues. DNA of the CDR3: TGTGCCATCAGTGTCCAGGGGGCCAGCGAGCAGTACGTC. Translated, it gives CAISVQGASEQYV.

The chain links TRBV5-1 to TRBJ1-1; 8 positions match TRBD1. There are 16 residues in the CDR3. J lost 0 bases, V lost 3 bases, and 7 bases had no gene match. In germline, CDR1 is SGHRS, CDR2 YFSETQ. The CDR3 here is CASSYQGANMNTEAFF. CDR3 DNA sequence: TGCGCCAGCAGCTACCAGGGGGCCAATATGAACACTGAAGCTTTCTTT.

A few counts support this clonotype. V and J are TRBV11-3 and TRBJ2-6; D uncertain. The CDR3 spans 14 residues. The V end lost 5 bases, the J end lost 3 bases, and 8 bases lay between the germline ends. Germline CDR1 reads SGHNT; CDR2 reads YENEEA. The CDR3 reads CASSILLGANVLTF. The CDR3 DNA follows: TGTGCCAGCAGCATCCTGCTTGGGGCCAACGTCCTGACTTTC.

This clonotype came up many times. The CDR3 region is CASSPTGFYGYTF. The CDR3 DNA reads as TGTGCCAGCAGTCCCACAGGGTTCTATGGCTACACCTTC. This chain connects TRBV7-7 to TRBJ1-2; the D gene is possibly TRBD1 (6 bases). CDR3 length: 13 amino acids. The V gene's germline CDR1 is SSHAT and CDR2 FNYEAQ (reference sequence). Trimming cost V 6 bases and J 4 bases, with 12 bases left between them. Full variable domain (outside the CDR3, taken from reference TRBV7-7 and TRBJ1-2): GAGVSQSPRYKVTKRGQDVTLRCDPISSHATLYWYQQALGQGPEFLTYFNYEAQPDKSGLPSDRFSAERPEGSISTLTIQRTEQRDSAMYRCASSPTGFYGYTFGSGTRLTVV.

This clonotype was observed at least ten times. The chain couples TRBV5-1 to TRBJ1-1; weak D call: TRBD1 (6 bases). CDR3 length equals 15 residues. CDR1 and CDR2 from the germline V gene are SGHRS and YFSETQ. V lost 9 bases and J 0 bases, leaving 18 bases between the germline ends. The CDR3 DNA sequence: TGCGCCACCTCGTTGTCTAGGGGGGTGAACACTGAAGCTTTCTTT. Its translation: CATSLSRGVNTEAFF.

The rearrangement links TRBV5-1 to TRBJ1-1; D gene unclear. There are 14 residues in the CDR3. CDR1 and CDR2 from the germline V gene are SGHRS and YFSETQ. The germline V and J ends were trimmed by 2 bases and 1 base, with 9 bases remaining between them. The CDR3 DNA reads TGCGCCAGCAGCTTAGGGCAGGAGAACACTGAAGCTTTCTTT. Protein: CASSLGQENTEAFF.

This clonotype has a count of ten or more. This sequence joins TRBV20-1 and TRBJ2-1; D gene unclear. The V gene's germline CDR1 is DFQATT and CDR2 SNEGSKA (reference sequence). Trimming cost V 3 bases and J 4 bases, with 4 bases left between them. The CDR3 has 11 residues. The CDR3 bases are TGCAGTGCTAGGGAGTACAATGAGCAGTTCTTC. Protein sequence: CSAREYNEQFF.

There are a few counts of this clonotype. The chain joins TRBV21-1 to TRBJ2-7. TRBV21-1 is deemed a pseudogene. CDR3 size: 10 residues. This CDR3 reads CASPCYEQYV. CDR3 bases: TGTGCCAGCCCTTGCTACGAGCAGTACGTC.

This clonotype was seen ten or more times. V usage is TRBV2 and J usage is TRBJ1-2; a possible D gene is TRBD1 (6 bases). The V gene lost 2 bases and the J gene lost 4 bases, with 11 bases spanning the gap. Germline loops: CDR1 SNHLY, CDR2 FYNNEI. CDR3 length: 14 amino acids. The CDR3 DNA reads TGTGCCAGCAGTGAAAGGGGGGCCGTCTATGGCTACACCTTC. Encoded protein: CASSERGAVYGYTF.

At least ten counts were recorded for this clonotype. The rearrangement links TRBV6-2 or TRBV6-3 to TRBJ1-1, with TRBD1 matching 9 bases. CDR1 MNHEY and CDR2 SVGEGT come from the germline V gene. The CDR3 covers 15 residues. The junction had 8 bases not matched to a gene; V was cut back by 8 bases and J by 1 base. CDR3 sequence (DNA): TGTGCCAGCTGGGGACAGGGACTCGGGAACACTGAAGCTTTCTTT. Its protein is CASWGQGLGNTEAFF.

This clonotype was picked up a small number of times. The chain employs TRBV6-1 and TRBJ1-1, with 12 bases fitting TRBD1. This CDR3 has 14 amino acids. J gave up 7 bases and V 6 bases, and 6 bases lay outside the gene matches. The germline gives CDR1 MNHNS, CDR2 SASEGT. In DNA, the CDR3 is TGTGCCAGCAGACGCGGGACAGGGGGCTTTGAAGCTTTCTTT. This gives the protein CASRRGTGGFEAFF.

This clonotype came up a few times. This chain uses TRBV7-2 with TRBJ2-5; D is perhaps TRBD1 (6 bases). V was trimmed by 2 bases and J by 9 bases, leaving 10 bases between them. CDR1 and CDR2 (germline): SGHTA, FQGNSA. The CDR3 runs to 12 residues. The CDR3 region is CASSLQPGAQYF. DNA of the CDR3: TGTGCCAGCAGCTTACAGCCAGGGGCCCAGTACTTC.

This clonotype was counted ten times or more. The V call is TRBV2, the J call TRBJ1-2; D perhaps matches TRBD1 (5 bases). V gave up 7 bases and J gave up 4 bases, with 22 bases separating them. The CDR3 has 16 amino acids. Germline CDR1 reads SNHLY; CDR2 reads FYNNEI. The DNA of the CDR3 is TGTGCCAGCACAGCACCGATTTCTGGGGGAATCTATGGCTACACCTTC. This translates into CASTAPISGGIYGYTF.

This clonotype has ten or more counts. The V and J genes are TRBV18 and TRBJ2-1; D may match TRBD1 or TRBD2 (5 bases each). Looked up from germline, CDR1 is KGHSH and CDR2 is LQKENI. Deletions cut 3 bases from V and 2 bases from J, with 14 bases between. The length of the CDR3 is 16 residues. The DNA of the CDR3 is TGTGCCAGCTCACCGCGCCGGGACGGACCCTACAATGAGCAGTTCTTC. The encoded protein is CASSPRRDGPYNEQFF.

In its sample, this clonotype was seen many times. This chain uses TRBV15 with TRBJ1-2; no clear D gene. Per the germline V gene, CDR1 is LNHNV and CDR2 is YYDKDF (reference sequence). The CDR3 contains 12 residues. Trimming took off 11 bases at V and 2 bases at J, with 12 bases between the two ends. CDR3 residues: CAVPRPNYGYTF. The CDR3 nucleotides read TGTGCCGTCCCGCGGCCGAACTATGGCTACACCTTC.

This clonotype occurred many times. The chain combines TRBV5-1 with TRBJ1-2; D gene ambiguous. Germline assignment: CDR1 SGHRS and CDR2 YFSETQ. V dropped 0 bases and J dropped 2 bases, with 11 bases sitting between them. This CDR3 has 15 residues. The CDR3 nucleotides read TGCGCCAGCAGCTTGGGGGTCGGCACCAACTATGGCTACACCTTC. Translating it yields CASSLGVGTNYGYTF.

At least ten counts were recorded for this clonotype. V usage is TRBV3-1 and J usage is TRBJ2-2; D not certain. V gave up 4 bases and J gave up 6 bases, with 6 bases separating them. The CDR3 is 12 amino acids. From germline, CDR1 is LGHDT and CDR2 YNNKEL (reference sequence). The CDR3 region is CASSPWPGELFF. CDR3 nucleotide sequence: TGTGCCAGCAGCCCGTGGCCCGGGGAGCTGTTTTTT.

This clonotype came up many times. This chain connects TRBV6-1 to TRBJ2-7, with 7 positions matching TRBD1. Germline lookup yields CDR1 MNHNS and CDR2 SASEGT. The V and J ends lost 5 bases and 0 bases, in that order; junction bases with no gene match: 7. CDR3 size: 15 residues. The CDR3 DNA reads TGTGCCAGCAGTCGAGGTGGGGACAGCTCCTACGAGCAGTACTTC. This sequence encodes CASSRGGDSSYEQYF.

This clonotype was seen many times. The rearrangement uses TRBV6-5 and TRBJ2-7; D gene unclear. The CDR3 has 15 residues. V dropped 2 bases and J dropped 5 bases, with 16 bases sitting between them. CDR1 is MNHEY, CDR2 SVGAGI, per germline. CDR3 loop: CASSYALDPLDEQYF. Here the CDR3 DNA reads TGTGCCAGCAGTTACGCCCTAGACCCTTTGGACGAGCAGTACTTC.